This is a list of T cell receptor beta chains from one sample in a study of monozygotic twins with cystic fibrosis. The method was immunoSEQ multiplex PCR; TCRdb's version includes in-frame clones alone and lacks a portion of them. This sample carries roughly 28,000 clones, around four fifths of them seen once, and the ten largest clones take about 0.96%. Sequenced material: blood. The source is a girl aged 2 to 10 with cystic fibrosis. Both conserved end residues are part of each CDR3. The D gene is left open where the match is weak. Clone size is given for some rows only: seen once, a few or many times, or a class if the clone is expanded.

j_gene: TRBJ1-5; abundance: -; d_gene: TRBD1; v_gene: TRBV19; CDR3nt: TGTGCCAGTGGAGACAGGGGGGTTCAGCCCCAGCATTTT; CDR3aa: CASGDRGVQPQHF
j_gene: TRBJ2-7; abundance: -; d_gene: -; v_gene: TRBV11-2; CDR3nt: TGTGCCAGCAGCCCCCAAATTTCCTACGAGCAGTACTTC; CDR3aa: CASSPQISYEQYF
j_gene: TRBJ1-2; abundance: -; d_gene: -; v_gene: TRBV25-1; CDR3nt: TGTGCCAGCAGTGATGGTATCTCTGGTGGCTACACCTTC; CDR3aa: CASSDGISGGYTF
j_gene: TRBJ1-2; abundance: -; d_gene: TRBD1; v_gene: TRBV2; CDR3nt: TGTGCCAGCACCGGGACAGGGGGAGGCTACACCTTC; CDR3aa: CASTGTGGGYTF
j_gene: TRBJ2-7; abundance: few; d_gene: TRBD2; v_gene: TRBV4-2; CDR3nt: TGTGCCAGCAGCCAACCAGAGGGACTAGGGGAGCAGTACTTC; CDR3aa: CASSQPEGLGEQYF
j_gene: TRBJ2-7; abundance: -; d_gene: -; v_gene: TRBV7-2; CDR3nt: TGTGCCAGCAGCTCGGACGCCTACGAGCAGTACTTC; CDR3aa: CASSSDAYEQYF
j_gene: TRBJ2-1; abundance: -; d_gene: -; v_gene: TRBV9; CDR3nt: TGTGCCAGCAGCGCCTCCGGAGGGCCGGGGAATGAGCAGTTCTTC; CDR3aa: CASSASGGPGNEQFF
j_gene: TRBJ2-2; abundance: -; d_gene: -; v_gene: TRBV2; CDR3nt: TGTGCCAGCAGTGCCAGGGCCCCCCCCGGGGAGCTGTTTTTT; CDR3aa: CASSARAPPGELFF
j_gene: TRBJ2-7; abundance: -; d_gene: TRBD2; v_gene: TRBV25-1; CDR3nt: TGTGCCAGCAGTGAATATGACGGGAGGAGAACCTACGAGCAGTACTTC; CDR3aa: CASSEYDGRRTYEQYF
j_gene: TRBJ1-5; abundance: -; d_gene: -; v_gene: TRBV7-2; CDR3nt: TGTGCCAGCAGCTTAGTCGGGTTGAATCAGCCCCAGCATTTT; CDR3aa: CASSLVGLNQPQHF
j_gene: TRBJ1-3; abundance: -; d_gene: -; v_gene: TRBV18; CDR3nt: TGTGCCAGCTCACCACCGTCGGGGGCGCGAAACACCATATATTTT; CDR3aa: CASSPPSGARNTIYF
j_gene: TRBJ1-1; abundance: once; d_gene: -; v_gene: TRBV5-1; CDR3nt: TGCGCCAGCAGCTCAGGGGTAATGAACACTGAAGCTTTCTTT; CDR3aa: CASSSGVMNTEAFF
j_gene: TRBJ2-1; abundance: -; d_gene: TRBD2; v_gene: TRBV18; CDR3nt: TGTGCCAGCTCACGATGGACTAGCGGAGACTCCTACAATGAGCAGTTCTTC; CDR3aa: CASSRWTSGDSYNEQFF
j_gene: TRBJ2-7; abundance: few; d_gene: -; v_gene: TRBV6-5; CDR3nt: TGTGCCAGCAGTTACGGTGCCAGCACCGAGCAGTACTTC; CDR3aa: CASSYGASTEQYF
j_gene: TRBJ1-5; abundance: -; d_gene: -; v_gene: TRBV19; CDR3nt: TGTGCCAGTAGTTTGGGGGGGCTTGGGCAGCCCCAGCATTTT; CDR3aa: CASSLGGLGQPQHF
j_gene: TRBJ1-1; abundance: -; d_gene: -; v_gene: TRBV5-6; CDR3nt: TGTGCCAGCAAACAAGCCGGGGGGCGAGAAGCTTTCTTT; CDR3aa: CASKQAGGREAFF
j_gene: TRBJ1-2; abundance: -; d_gene: TRBD1; v_gene: TRBV9; CDR3nt: TGTGCCAGCAGCGTCGCAGGGGGTCCCTATGGCTACACCTTC; CDR3aa: CASSVAGGPYGYTF
j_gene: TRBJ2-3; abundance: -; d_gene: -; v_gene: TRBV10-1; CDR3nt: TGCGCCAGCAGTGAGCCGGGGATCACAGATACGCAGTATTTT; CDR3aa: CASSEPGITDTQYF
j_gene: TRBJ2-7; abundance: -; d_gene: -; v_gene: TRBV19; CDR3nt: TGTGCCAGTAGTATTATCGGTTCCTACGAGCAGTACTTC; CDR3aa: CASSIIGSYEQYF
j_gene: TRBJ2-7; abundance: -; d_gene: TRBD2; v_gene: TRBV6-5; CDR3nt: TGTGCCAGCAGTTCAGGACTAGCGGGAGTTCTATACGAGCAGTACTTC; CDR3aa: CASSSGLAGVLYEQYF
j_gene: TRBJ1-6; abundance: few; d_gene: TRBD1; v_gene: TRBV19; CDR3nt: TGTGCCAGTAGTAAGCTTCCGGGACAGATTAATTCACCCCTCCACTTT; CDR3aa: CASSKLPGQINSPLHF
j_gene: TRBJ2-1; abundance: -; d_gene: -; v_gene: TRBV29-1; CDR3nt: TGCAGCGTCGAGTGGGACCTAAGCATCAATGAGCAGTTCTTC; CDR3aa: CSVEWDLSINEQFF
j_gene: TRBJ1-1; abundance: -; d_gene: TRBD1; v_gene: TRBV27; CDR3nt: TGTGCCAGCAGCCGTGGGGACAGTTTGCCCACTGAAGCTTTCTTT; CDR3aa: CASSRGDSLPTEAFF
j_gene: TRBJ1-6; abundance: -; d_gene: TRBD1; v_gene: TRBV4-1; CDR3nt: TGCGCCAGCAGCCAAATTACCGGGACAGGGGTCTATAATTCACCCCTCCACTTT; CDR3aa: CASSQITGTGVYNSPLHF
j_gene: TRBJ2-7; abundance: -; d_gene: TRBD2; v_gene: TRBV4-1; CDR3nt: TGCGCCAGCAGCACAAGCGGGGGAAGCTCCTACGAGCAGTACTTC; CDR3aa: CASSTSGGSSYEQYF
j_gene: TRBJ2-1; abundance: -; d_gene: TRBD2; v_gene: TRBV19; CDR3nt: TGTGCCAGTAGTATGAGCGGGAGGGCCAGTGAGCAGTTCTTC; CDR3aa: CASSMSGRASEQFF
j_gene: TRBJ2-7; abundance: -; d_gene: TRBD2; v_gene: TRBV7-9; CDR3nt: TGTGCCAGCAGCTTAGGTAGCGGGGCTTCCTACGAGCAGTACTTC; CDR3aa: CASSLGSGASYEQYF
j_gene: TRBJ2-3; abundance: -; d_gene: TRBD2; v_gene: TRBV6-1; CDR3nt: TGTGCCAGCAGTGGGACTAGCGGGACGCGGGATACGCAGTATTTT; CDR3aa: CASSGTSGTRDTQYF
j_gene: TRBJ1-6; abundance: -; d_gene: TRBD1; v_gene: TRBV7-9; CDR3nt: TGTGCCAGCAGACCCGGGACAGGGGGAAATTCACCCCTCCACTTT; CDR3aa: CASRPGTGGNSPLHF
j_gene: TRBJ1-1; abundance: once; d_gene: -; v_gene: TRBV28; CDR3nt: TGTGCCAGCGGACCTTCGGGGCGGGGGGACGGCACTGAAGCTTTCTTT; CDR3aa: CASGPSGRGDGTEAFF
j_gene: TRBJ1-1; abundance: -; d_gene: -; v_gene: TRBV29-1; CDR3nt: TGCAGCGTAGCCTCCGGGATCACTGAAGCTTTCTTT; CDR3aa: CSVASGITEAFF
j_gene: TRBJ1-6; abundance: -; d_gene: -; v_gene: TRBV7-8; CDR3nt: TGTGCCAGCAGCATGACAGGCCGGGCCTTCGCACCCCTCCACTTT; CDR3aa: CASSMTGRAFAPLHF
j_gene: TRBJ2-1; abundance: once; d_gene: -; v_gene: TRBV5-4; CDR3nt: TGTGCCAGCAGCTTGACGACCACAGCCAATGAGCAGTTCTTC; CDR3aa: CASSLTTTANEQFF
j_gene: TRBJ1-2; abundance: -; d_gene: TRBD1; v_gene: TRBV19; CDR3nt: TGTGCCAGTTCGGACAGGCCCAACTATGGCTACACCTTC; CDR3aa: CASSDRPNYGYTF
j_gene: TRBJ2-7; abundance: -; d_gene: -; v_gene: TRBV6-6; CDR3nt: TGTGCCAGCAGTTTGACCGTGGACGGTTACGAGCAGTACTTC; CDR3aa: CASSLTVDGYEQYF
j_gene: TRBJ1-1; abundance: -; d_gene: -; v_gene: TRBV30; CDR3nt: TGTGCCTCACGTACCGGGGCCGGGACTGAAGCTTTCTTT; CDR3aa: CASRTGAGTEAFF
j_gene: TRBJ2-1; abundance: -; d_gene: TRBD1; v_gene: TRBV15; CDR3nt: TGTGCCACCAGCAGAGAACTGGTTTCTCTAGGACAGGGGTTCACCTACAATGAGCAGTTCTTC; CDR3aa: CATSRELVSLGQGFTYNEQFF
j_gene: TRBJ2-5; abundance: -; d_gene: TRBD1; v_gene: TRBV7-8; CDR3nt: TGTGCCAGCAGCCGGGACAACAGGGGGCATGAGACCCAGTACTTC; CDR3aa: CASSRDNRGHETQYF
j_gene: TRBJ1-4; abundance: -; d_gene: -; v_gene: TRBV2; CDR3nt: TGTGCCAGCACTGGGAAGACAGAGCCTGGTGAAAAACTGTTTTTT; CDR3aa: CASTGKTEPGEKLFF
j_gene: TRBJ1-1; abundance: -; d_gene: -; v_gene: TRBV29-1; CDR3nt: TGCAGCGTCAAGGGTTCCGGCGGACAGCCTGAAGCTTTCTTT; CDR3aa: CSVKGSGGQPEAFF
j_gene: TRBJ1-1; abundance: -; d_gene: -; v_gene: TRBV4-2; CDR3nt: TGTGCCAGCAGCCCCAACTTACAGCGCTTCCAAACTCACACTGAAGCTTTCTTT; CDR3aa: CASSPNLQRFQTHTEAFF
j_gene: TRBJ2-7; abundance: -; d_gene: -; v_gene: TRBV29-1; CDR3nt: TGCAGCGTTGGGGGGTATCCAGGGAAGAGCTCCTACGAGCAGTACTTC; CDR3aa: CSVGGYPGKSSYEQYF
j_gene: TRBJ1-1; abundance: -; d_gene: -; v_gene: TRBV9; CDR3nt: TGTGCCAGCAGCGTAGATGGCAGATGGAACACTGAAGCTTTCTTT; CDR3aa: CASSVDGRWNTEAFF
j_gene: TRBJ2-1; abundance: -; d_gene: -; v_gene: TRBV29-1; CDR3nt: TGCAGCGTTCAGAGAGGGGGTGTCTACAATGAGCAGTTCTTC; CDR3aa: CSVQRGGVYNEQFF
j_gene: TRBJ1-6; abundance: -; d_gene: -; v_gene: TRBV25-1; CDR3nt: TGTGCCAGCAGAGGGGAGGCCCGGGGCCGATATAATTCACCCCTCCACTTT; CDR3aa: CASRGEARGRYNSPLHF
j_gene: TRBJ2-7; abundance: -; d_gene: -; v_gene: TRBV18; CDR3nt: TGTGCCAGCTCACCAACGACAGGTTACGACGAGCAGTACTTC; CDR3aa: CASSPTTGYDEQYF
j_gene: TRBJ2-7; abundance: -; d_gene: -; v_gene: TRBV19; CDR3nt: TGTGCCAGTAGTATAGCGGAAGGCTACGAGCAGTACTTC; CDR3aa: CASSIAEGYEQYF